A selection of T cell receptor beta chains follows, all from one sample in a study of blood T cell repertoires in COVID-19. Sequencing used immunoSEQ multiplex PCR; TCRdb keeps in-frame clones, though not all of them. The sample lists 180,000 or so clones; 83% were seen once. Material for sequencing was PBMCs or T cells enriched from blood (not recorded which). The receptors derive from a woman between 45 and 65 years old who had recovered from COVID-19. Both conserved end residues are part of each CDR3. The D gene is left open where the match is weak. For some rows the clone size is stated as once, few or many, or as a class when expanded; others skip it.

>TRBJ1-4|TRBD1|.|TRBV5-6
CASREQGAEKLFF
TGTGCCAGCAGGGAGCAGGGGGCTGAAAAACTGTTTTTT
>TRBJ1-3|TRBD1|.|TRBV5-1
CASSPGGTAIGNTIYF
TGCGCCAGCAGCCCTGGTGGGACAGCGATTGGAAACACCATATATTTT
>TRBJ1-4|TRBD1|.|TRBV7-9
CASSPGDRGHEKLFF
TGTGCCAGCAGCCCAGGGGACAGGGGGCATGAAAAACTGTTTTTT
>TRBJ2-3|.|few|TRBV6-6
CASSRVPRIAASTDTQYF
TGTGCCAGCAGTCGGGTCCCTAGGATAGCGGCAAGCACAGATACGCAGTATTTT
>TRBJ1-1|TRBD1|.|TRBV19
CATSGQGFIKAFF
TGTGCCACCTCAGGACAGGGCTTTATCAAAGCTTTCTTT
>TRBJ1-5|.|.|TRBV19
CASAPRPSGRQPQHF
TGTGCCAGCGCGCCCCGCCCTTCAGGGCGACAGCCCCAGCATTTT
>TRBJ1-6|TRBD1|.|TRBV9
CASSASGTANSPLHF
TGTGCCAGCAGCGCTTCCGGGACAGCAAATTCACCCCTCCACTTT
>TRBJ1-1|.|.|TRBV11-2
CASSLDGQTLNTEAFF
TGTGCCAGCAGCTTAGACGGACAGACACTTAACACTGAAGCTTTCTTT
>TRBJ1-6|.|.|TRBV28
CASSLPGGSYNSPLHF
TGTGCCAGCAGTTTACCTGGCGGCTCCTATAATTCACCCCTCCACTTT
>TRBJ1-2|.|once|TRBV29-1
CSVATGGYTF
TGCAGCGTTGCTACGGGTGGCTACACCTTC
>TRBJ1-1|TRBD1|.|TRBV5-5
CASSWTDTGGAFF
TGTGCCAGCAGCTGGACGGATACAGGGGGAGCTTTCTTT
>TRBJ2-3|.|.|TRBV11-2
CASSPPWGDPTDTQYF
TGTGCCAGCAGCCCCCCCTGGGGGGACCCCACAGATACGCAGTATTTT
>TRBJ2-2|TRBD2|.|TRBV7-2
CASSLAPSGSVSGGELFF
TGTGCCAGCAGCTTAGCCCCTAGCGGGAGCGTCAGCGGCGGGGAGCTGTTTTTT
>TRBJ2-1|TRBD2|.|TRBV7-8
CASRKGTSGAGSSYNEQFF
TGTGCCAGCAGGAAGGGGACTAGCGGGGCTGGTAGCTCCTACAATGAGCAGTTCTTC
>TRBJ2-1|.|once|TRBV3-1/TRBV3-2
CASTSTEVGYNEQFF
TGTGCCAGCACCTCCACCGAAGTCGGGTACAATGAGCAGTTCTTC
>TRBJ2-3|.|.|TRBV7-6
CASSLEGRSTDTQYF
TGTGCCAGCAGCTTAGAAGGCAGGAGCACAGATACGCAGTATTTT
>TRBJ1-5|TRBD1|few|TRBV19
CASSIGTGWTSNQPQHF
TGTGCCAGTAGTATAGGGACAGGGTGGACCAGCAATCAGCCCCAGCATTTT
>TRBJ1-2|TRBD1|.|TRBV9
CASSAGDSWGGYTF
TGTGCCAGCAGCGCGGGGGACAGCTGGGGTGGCTACACCTTC
>TRBJ1-2|.|many|TRBV30
CACHRVGYGYTF
TGTGCCTGCCACAGGGTAGGCTATGGCTACACCTTC
>TRBJ1-5|.|.|TRBV29-1
CSARFSAGETQHF
TGCAGCGCCCGGTTTTCGGCCGGGGAAACCCAGCATTTT
>TRBJ2-3|TRBD2|few|TRBV15
CATSRVSNQRDSRDTQYF
TGTGCCACCAGCAGAGTCTCTAACCAGCGGGATTCAAGGGATACGCAGTATTTT
>TRBJ1-5|.|.|TRBV7-3
CASSQGGNQPQHF
TGTGCCAGCAGCCAAGGGGGCAATCAGCCCCAGCATTTT
>TRBJ2-5|TRBD1|.|TRBV7-2
CASSSRTGRIETQYF
TGTGCCAGCAGCTCGCGGACAGGGCGGATAGAGACCCAGTACTTC
>TRBJ1-2|TRBD1|.|TRBV3-1/TRBV3-2
CASSQGTGLYGYTF
TGTGCCAGCAGCCAAGGGACAGGGCTCTATGGCTACACCTTC
>TRBJ2-4|TRBD2|.|TRBV7-9
CASRSGGPVVNNIQYF
TGTGCCAGCAGATCGGGGGGGCCCGTCGTCAATAACATTCAGTACTTC
>TRBJ2-1|.|.|TRBV19
CANRSRDKPSYNEQFF
TGTGCCAACCGTTCCCGGGACAAACCATCCTACAATGAGCAGTTCTTC
>TRBJ1-1|TRBD1|few|TRBV7-9
CASSLETGGNTEAFF
TGTGCCAGCAGCTTGGAGACAGGGGGAAACACTGAAGCTTTCTTT
>TRBJ1-5|.|.|TRBV19
CASTIRTDSNQPQHF
TGTGCCAGTACCATACGGACAGATAGCAATCAGCCCCAGCATTTT
>TRBJ2-5|TRBD1|.|TRBV29-1
CSMPLGQGKETQYF
TGCAGCATGCCCTTGGGACAGGGGAAAGAGACCCAGTACTTC
>TRBJ2-2|TRBD1|.|TRBV9
CASSVVGQGGPSTGELFF
TGTGCCAGCAGCGTCGTAGGACAGGGCGGCCCTAGCACCGGGGAGCTGTTTTTT
>TRBJ1-2|TRBD1|few|TRBV7-2
CASSLWDSYIGGYTF
TGTGCCAGCAGCTTATGGGACAGTTATATTGGTGGCTACACCTTC
>TRBJ2-3|.|.|TRBV7-9
CASSLRVGSTDTQYF
TGTGCCAGCAGCCTGAGGGTTGGGAGCACAGATACGCAGTATTTT
>TRBJ2-3|.|.|TRBV6-1
CASSAKKTGDTDTQYF
TGTGCCAGCAGTGCAAAGAAGACGGGGGACACAGATACGCAGTATTTT
>TRBJ1-5|.|.|TRBV27
CASSFRGLQPQHF
TGTGCCAGCAGTTTTCGGGGGTTACAGCCCCAGCATTTT
>TRBJ2-1|TRBD2|once|TRBV2
CASTTGRENEQFF
TGTGCCAGCACCACGGGGCGGGAGAATGAGCAGTTCTTC
>TRBJ2-1|TRBD2|.|TRBV4-2
CASSRGLADAYNEQFF
TGTGCCAGCAGCCGGGGACTAGCGGATGCCTACAATGAGCAGTTCTTC
>TRBJ2-5|.|.|TRBV19
CASSFARAGAGETQYF
TGTGCCAGTAGTTTTGCCCGGGCAGGGGCGGGAGAGACCCAGTACTTC
>TRBJ2-1|TRBD1|.|TRBV4-1
CASSRRGGTGSNEQFF
TGCGCCAGCAGCCGGAGAGGTGGGACAGGGTCGAATGAGCAGTTCTTC
>TRBJ2-1|.|.|TRBV5-8
CASRLTAYNEQFF
TGTGCCAGCAGACTGACAGCGTACAATGAGCAGTTCTTC
>TRBJ1-2|.|.|TRBV5-5
CASSLGQATYTF
TGTGCCAGCAGCTTGGGACAGGCCACCTACACCTTC
>TRBJ1-3|.|.|TRBV10-2
CASETIPDTIYF
TGCGCCAGCGAAACTATCCCGGACACCATATATTTT
>TRBJ1-1|.|.|TRBV7-2
CASSSDRRGTEAFF
TGTGCCAGCAGCTCAGACAGGCGCGGCACTGAAGCTTTCTTT
>TRBJ1-3|.|.|TRBV6-6
CASSYSLENTIYF
TGTGCCAGCAGTTACTCGTTAGAGAACACCATATATTTT
>TRBJ1-2|TRBD1|medium-sized|TRBV11-1
CASSYQGAQGGYTF
TGTGCCAGCAGTTACCAGGGGGCGCAAGGTGGCTACACCTTC
>TRBJ1-6|.|.|TRBV30
CAWSVGGGENSPLHF
TGTGCCTGGAGTGTAGGCGGGGGGGAGAATTCACCCCTCCACTTT
>TRBJ2-1|TRBD2|.|TRBV4-3
CASSQDLVAGGNNEQFF
TGCGCCAGCAGCCAAGATCTGGTAGCGGGAGGAAACAATGAGCAGTTCTTC
>TRBJ1-3|.|.|TRBV6-1
CASSEILGRNTIYF
TGTGCCAGCAGTGAAATTTTGGGCCGAAACACCATATATTTT
>TRBJ2-5|.|.|TRBV15
CATSRPSRGETQYF
TGTGCCACCAGCAGACCCTCTCGGGGGGAGACCCAGTACTTC
>TRBJ2-5|.|.|TRBV2
CASSELGGAQETQYF
TGTGCCAGCAGTGAGTTAGGGGGGGCCCAAGAGACCCAGTACTTC
>TRBJ2-1|.|.|TRBV10-3
CACEDTDYEQFF
TGTGCCTGCGAGGACACTGACTATGAGCAGTTCTTC
>TRBJ1-1|.|.|TRBV5-1
CASSPTAGTGGTEAFF
TGCGCCAGCAGCCCGACGGCCGGGACGGGGGGAACTGAAGCTTTCTTT
>TRBJ1-6|.|.|TRBV11-2
CASSYPGTLHF
TGTGCCAGCAGCTACCCCGGGACCCTCCACTTT
>TRBJ2-1|.|.|TRBV5-1
CASSLQGSSYNEQFF
TGCGCCAGCAGCCTCCAGGGGAGCTCCTACAATGAGCAGTTCTTC
>TRBJ2-3|TRBD2|.|TRBV9
CASTPGGAIGTDTQYF
TGTGCCAGCACCCCGGGGGGGGCCATCGGCACAGATACGCAGTATTTT
>TRBJ1-2|.|.|TRBV28
CASSFPPWAGDLYGYTF
TGTGCCAGCAGTTTCCCCCCCTGGGCGGGAGACCTCTATGGCTACACCTTC
>TRBJ1-5|.|.|TRBV18
CASSRTDNQPQHF
TGTGCCAGCTCACGAACAGATAATCAGCCCCAGCATTTT
>TRBJ2-2|TRBD1|.|TRBV30
CAWGQGRARELFF
TGTGCCTGGGGACAGGGGCGGGCCCGGGAGCTGTTTTTT
>TRBJ1-4|.|.|TRBV5-1
CASTTGSGYEKLFF
TGCGCCAGCACAACAGGGAGCGGTTATGAAAAACTGTTTTTT
>TRBJ2-5|.|.|TRBV6-5
CASKIRVSETQYF
TGTGCCAGCAAGATCAGGGTATCGGAGACCCAGTACTTC
>TRBJ2-2|.|.|TRBV4-1
CASSQERTGELFF
TGCGCCAGCAGCCAAGAGAGGACCGGGGAGCTGTTTTTT